The 20 T cell receptor beta chains below all came from one sample that was sequenced in a study of OX40 agonist ivuxolimab in advanced cancers. The method was immunoSEQ multiplex PCR; TCRdb's version includes in-frame clones alone and lacks a portion of them. The sample holds under 20,000 clones, 50% to 75% seen once. The input for sequencing was CD4+ or CD8+ T cells sorted from blood, taken in a trial of the OX40 agonist ivuxolimab. The receptors come from an adult with an advanced solid tumor such as melanoma, head and neck, liver or kidney cancer.

Relative to its sample, this clone is medium-sized. The J gene is TRBJ2-3, the V gene TRBV12-5; D may be TRBD2 (5 bases). V lost 5 bases and J lost 1, with 13 bases in between. Looked up from germline, CDR1 is LGHNT and CDR2 is FRNRAP. The length of the CDR3 is 15 residues. The CDR3 nucleotides are TGTGCTAGTGGTACTACGGGGTGGGGCACAGATACGCAGTATTTT. Its translation is CASGTTGWGTDTQYF.

This clone has a single count. The rearrangement joins TRBV4-1 to TRBJ2-7; possibly TRBD2 for D (6 bases). The length of the CDR3 is 15 residues. Trimming pared 4 bases from V and 5 bases from J, leaving 18 bases between. Germline loops: CDR1 MGHRA, CDR2 YSYEKL. CDR3 coding DNA: TGCGCCAGCAGCCCTCGTGGAGGGTTAGACGACGAGCAGTACTTC. This translates into CASSPRGGLDDEQYF.

This chain connects TRBV6-5 to TRBJ2-7; D remains unclear. Germline assignment: CDR1 MNHEY and CDR2 SVGAGI. V was cut by 7 bases and J by 2 bases, with 9 bases left in between. This CDR3 comprises 12 residues. The chain's CDR3 is CASNKGTYEQYF. The CDR3 DNA reads TGTGCCAGCAACAAGGGAACCTACGAGCAGTACTTC.

This rearrangement joins TRBV18 to TRBJ2-1, with 13 bases that match TRBD2. J lost 4 bases, V lost 4 bases, and 4 bases had no gene match. The CDR3 length is 16 residues. Germline V gene sequence: CDR1 KGHSH, CDR2 LQKENI. The CDR3 nucleotides are TGTGCCAGCTCACAAGGACTAGCGGGGGTTTACAATGAGCAGTTCTTC. Translated: CASSQGLAGVYNEQFF.

This clone was seen a few times. The chain couples TRBV7-3 to TRBJ1-1; 9 bases line up with TRBD1. Per the germline V gene, CDR1 is SGHTA and CDR2 is FQGTGA. Losses at the gene ends were 5 bases for V and 3 bases for J; bases not matched to a gene: 7. This CDR3 contains 15 residues. CDR3 protein: CASSLTGGKYTEAFF. The DNA for the CDR3 is TGTGCCAGCAGCCTGACAGGGGGGAAGTACACTGAAGCTTTCTTT.

DNA for the CDR3: TGCGCCAGCAGCCAAGACAGAGGGCCCTATGGCTACACCTTC. Translating gives CASSQDRGPYGYTF. This rearrangement joins TRBV4-3 to TRBJ1-2; no clear D. This CDR3 contains 14 residues. The germline V gene encodes CDR1 LGHNA and CDR2 YSLEER. V gave up 0 bases and J gave up 4 bases, with 9 bases separating them.

The chain carries TRBV7-6 and TRBJ2-6; 11 bases match TRBD1. This CDR3 contains 17 residues. V was pared by 4 bases and J by 2 bases, with 4 bases of the junction left unmatched. Germline CDR1 reads SGHVS; CDR2 reads FNYEAQ. CDR3 coding DNA: TGTGCCAGCAGCTACCGGGACAGGGGGACTGGGGCCAACGTCCTGACTTTC. It translates to CASSYRDRGTGANVLTF.

The chain uses TRBV5-6 and TRBJ2-1; D is perhaps TRBD2 (7 bases). The CDR3 has 15 amino acids. Trimming shortened V by 2 bases and J by 3 bases, and 12 bases separated the two germline ends. Germline V gene lookup returns CDR1 SGHDT and CDR2 YYEEEE. The CDR3 here is CASSFRGAVYNEQFF. CDR3 coding DNA: TGTGCCAGCAGCTTTCGGGGGGCCGTCTACAATGAGCAGTTCTTC.

In this sample, this clone turned up a few times. The J gene is TRBJ2-2, the V gene TRBV5-6, with a tentative D call TRBD2 (7 bases). With 4 bases removed from V and 4 bases from J, the gap between germline ends came to 17 bases. Germline CDR1 is SGHDT and CDR2 is YYEEEE. The CDR3 spans 16 residues. CDR3 bases: TGTGCCAGCAGCCGGGGCCCAGGGGAGGGCACCGGGGAGCTGTTTTTT. This gives the protein CASSRGPGEGTGELFF.

This clone is medium-sized. V is TRBV6-5 and J is TRBJ2-2; D is uncertain. V gave up 2 bases and J gave up 2 bases, with 9 bases separating them. The V gene's germline CDR1 is MNHEY and CDR2 SVGAGI. The CDR3 length is 15 residues. The CDR3 DNA is TGTGCCAGCAGTTACGGGTTAAGCAACACCGGGGAGCTGTTTTTT. This codes for CASSYGLSNTGELFF.

The V gene is TRBV6-5, the J gene TRBJ2-7; D not certain. The CDR3 is 13 amino acids. The V gene's germline CDR1 is MNHEY and CDR2 SVGAGI. Trimming removed 4 bases at V and 2 bases at J, with 9 bases between. The CDR3 DNA reads as TGTGCCAGCAGTTTAGGGTCCCCCTACGAGCAGTACTTC. Translation gives CASSLGSPYEQYF.

There are a few counts of this clone. J is TRBJ2-5 and V is TRBV19; a possible D gene is TRBD2 (6 bases). V was clipped by 2 bases and J by 3 bases, with 13 bases between them. The CDR3 spans 15 residues. Germline V CDR1 and CDR2: LNHDA, SQIVND (reference sequence). CDR3 residues: CASSILSGDEETQYF. CDR3 coding DNA: TGTGCCAGTAGTATACTATCGGGGGACGAAGAGACCCAGTACTTC.

This clone came up once. V gene TRBV21-1 combines with J gene TRBJ1-6; TRBD1, the table's D call, lacks a check against the DNA. TRBV21-1 is designated a pseudogene. There are 16 residues in the CDR3. The CDR3 nucleotides read TGTGCCAGCAGCTACGAAGACAGGGCCAGGAGTTCACCCCTCCACTTT. Translated: CASSYEDRARSSPLHF.

This clone occurred a few times. The chain combines TRBV5-4 with TRBJ2-1; 9 nucleotides line up with TRBD2. Germline V gives CDR1 SGHNT, CDR2 YYREEE (reference sequence). The CDR3 runs to 15 residues. J gave up 4 bases and V 4 bases, and 6 bases lay outside the gene matches. The CDR3 DNA is TGTGCCAGCAGCACAGCGGGGGGCCCTTACAATGAGCAGTTCTTC. This sequence encodes CASSTAGGPYNEQFF.

The chain carries TRBV5-4 and TRBJ2-3; the D is unclear. The CDR3 totals 15 residues. Per the germline V gene, CDR1 is SGHNT and CDR2 is YYREEE (reference sequence). Trimming removed 0 bases at V and 1 base at J, with 9 bases between. For the CDR3, the DNA is TGTGCCAGCAGCTTGGTTGCACCGGGCACAGATACGCAGTATTTT. Its translation is CASSLVAPGTDTQYF.

A note on this clone: One end of the junction does not line up with germline, which may come from a read error. CDR3 in DNA: TGTGCCAGCAGCTACACCAGAGGTACTGAAGCTTTCTTT. This gives the protein CASSYTRGTEAFF. V is TRBV5-3 and J is TRBJ1-1; D gene uncertain. TRBV5-3 is reported as an ORF; its role is uncertain. This CDR3 has 13 amino acids.

The rearrangement joins TRBV6-5 to TRBJ2-2; no firm D call. From germline, CDR1 is MNHEY and CDR2 SVGAGI. The ends were cut back, 2 bases at V and 4 bases at J, with 8 bases in the middle. The CDR3 has 14 amino acids. CDR3 DNA: TGTGCCAGCAGTTACGGGCAGGTCACCGGGGAGCTGTTTTTT. Its protein product is CASSYGQVTGELFF.

The rearrangement links TRBV4-2 to TRBJ1-1; possibly TRBD1 for D (6 bases). Germline V gene sequence: CDR1 LGHNA, CDR2 YNFKEQ. The CDR3 spans 15 residues. Trimming removed 5 bases from V and 8 bases from J, with 21 bases in between. The CDR3 here is CASSLGKGGRIEAFF. The CDR3 DNA sequence: TGTGCCAGCAGCTTGGGAAAGGGGGGGCGTATCGAAGCTTTCTTT.

The chain combines TRBV13 with TRBJ1-4; possibly TRBD1 for D (6 bases). The ends were cut back, 5 bases at V and 5 bases at J, with 15 bases in the middle. This CDR3 region has 15 residues. CDR1 is PRHDT, CDR2 FYEKMQ, per germline (reference sequence). The CDR3 coding sequence is TGTGCCAGCAGCCTAGAGGGGGGACCAAATGAAAAACTGTTTTTT. Its translation: CASSLEGGPNEKLFF.

The chain joins TRBV30 to TRBJ2-7, with 8 bases matching TRBD1. CDR1 and CDR2 (germline): GTSNPN, SVGIG (reference sequence). The CDR3 covers 13 residues. J lost 4 bases, V lost 6 bases, and 8 bases had no gene match. The CDR3 sequence: CACRNRDRYEQYF. CDR3 DNA: TGTGCCTGTCGGAACCGGGACAGGTACGAGCAGTACTTC.